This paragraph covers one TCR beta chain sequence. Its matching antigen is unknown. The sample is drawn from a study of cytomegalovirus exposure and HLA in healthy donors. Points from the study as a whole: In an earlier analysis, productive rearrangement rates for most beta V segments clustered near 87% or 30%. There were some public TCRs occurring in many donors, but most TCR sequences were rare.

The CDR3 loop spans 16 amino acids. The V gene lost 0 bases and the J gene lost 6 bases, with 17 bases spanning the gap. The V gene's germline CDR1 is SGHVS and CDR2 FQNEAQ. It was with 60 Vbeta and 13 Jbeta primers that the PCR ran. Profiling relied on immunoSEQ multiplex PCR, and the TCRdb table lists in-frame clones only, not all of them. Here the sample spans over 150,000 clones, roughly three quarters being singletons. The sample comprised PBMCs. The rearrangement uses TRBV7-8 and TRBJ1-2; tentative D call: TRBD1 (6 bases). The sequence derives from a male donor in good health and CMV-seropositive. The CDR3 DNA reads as TGTGCCAGCAGCTTAGCAAGGTGGGGGGGCAGGGATGGCTACACCTTC. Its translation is CASSLARWGGRDGYTF.